The T cell receptor (beta chain) described here comes from a study of CD4 and CD8 cells across lung adenocarcinoma regions. The CDR3 runs 15 residues. The J segment lost 7 bases and the V segment lost 4 bases, leaving 10 bases of the junction unmatched. Germline loops: CDR1 MGHRA, CDR2 YSYEKL. TCRdb re-analysed the PCR reads in MiXCR, keeping a single row per CDR3 protein. The sample shows 15,000 to 20,000 distinct CDR3 sequences, approximately 50% of them seen only once. Samples came from patients with localized non-small cell lung adenocarcinoma. This clonotype has at least ten counts. The origin of this receptor is a male donor with lung adenocarcinoma. The CD4 and CD8 labels of this study may be unreliable. Sequences were obtained from CD8+ T cells from the margin of a lung tumor. The gene calls are TRBV4-1 and TRBJ2-4, with 7 bases fitting TRBD2. In DNA, the CDR3 is TGCGCCAGCAGCCCCTTGGGCGGGAGTGGGAACATTCAGTACTTC. Protein sequence: CASSPLGGSGNIQYF.